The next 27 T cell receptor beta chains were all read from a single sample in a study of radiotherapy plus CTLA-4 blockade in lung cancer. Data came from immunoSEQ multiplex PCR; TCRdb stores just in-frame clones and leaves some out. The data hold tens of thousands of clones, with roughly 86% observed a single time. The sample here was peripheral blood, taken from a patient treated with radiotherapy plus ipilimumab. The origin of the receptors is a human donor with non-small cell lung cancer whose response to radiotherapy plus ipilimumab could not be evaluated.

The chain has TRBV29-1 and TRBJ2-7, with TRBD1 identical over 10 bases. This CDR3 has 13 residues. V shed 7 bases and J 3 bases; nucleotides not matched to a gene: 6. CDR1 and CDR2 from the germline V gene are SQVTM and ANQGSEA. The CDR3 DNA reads TGCAGCGCCGGGACAGGGGCAAACTACGAGCAGTACTTC. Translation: CSAGTGANYEQYF.

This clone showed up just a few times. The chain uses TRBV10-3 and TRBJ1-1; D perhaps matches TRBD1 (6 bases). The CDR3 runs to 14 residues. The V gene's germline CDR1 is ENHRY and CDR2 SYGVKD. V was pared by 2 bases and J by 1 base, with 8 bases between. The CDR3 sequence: CAISEGDTNTEAFF. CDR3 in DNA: TGTGCCATCAGTGAGGGGGACACGAACACTGAAGCTTTCTTT.

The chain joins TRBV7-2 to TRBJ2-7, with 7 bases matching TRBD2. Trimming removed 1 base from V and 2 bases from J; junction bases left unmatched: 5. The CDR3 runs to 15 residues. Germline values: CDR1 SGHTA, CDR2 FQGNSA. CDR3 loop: CASSLVWEGAYEQYF. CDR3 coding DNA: TGTGCCAGCAGCTTAGTCTGGGAGGGCGCCTACGAGCAGTACTTC.

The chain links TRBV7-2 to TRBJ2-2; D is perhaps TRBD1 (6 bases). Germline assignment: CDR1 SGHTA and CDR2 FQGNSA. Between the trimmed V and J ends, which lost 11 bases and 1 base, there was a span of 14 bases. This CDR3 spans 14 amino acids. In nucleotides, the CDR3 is TGTGCCGGAAGGGGGACACGGAACACCGGGGAGCTGTTTTTT. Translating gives CAGRGTRNTGELFF.

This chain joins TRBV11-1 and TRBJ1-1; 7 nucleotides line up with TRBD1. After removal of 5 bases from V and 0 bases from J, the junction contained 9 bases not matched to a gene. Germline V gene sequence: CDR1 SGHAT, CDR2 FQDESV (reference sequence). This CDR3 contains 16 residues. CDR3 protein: CASSLQTGLMNTEAFF. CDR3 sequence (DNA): TGTGCCAGCAGCCTTCAGACAGGGCTCATGAACACTGAAGCTTTCTTT.

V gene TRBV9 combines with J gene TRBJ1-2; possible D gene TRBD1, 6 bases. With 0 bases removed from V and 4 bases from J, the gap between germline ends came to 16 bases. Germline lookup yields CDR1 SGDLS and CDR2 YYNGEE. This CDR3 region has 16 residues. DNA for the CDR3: TGTGCCAGCAGCGTAGCTCCGAGGGAACAGGGCTATGGCTACACCTTC. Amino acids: CASSVAPREQGYGYTF.

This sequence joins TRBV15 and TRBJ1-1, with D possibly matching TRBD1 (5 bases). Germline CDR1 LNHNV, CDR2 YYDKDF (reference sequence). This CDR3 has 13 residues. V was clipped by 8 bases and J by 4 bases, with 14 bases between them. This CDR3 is CATGTSGGTEAFF. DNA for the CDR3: TGTGCCACCGGGACGTCGGGGGGCACTGAAGCTTTCTTT.

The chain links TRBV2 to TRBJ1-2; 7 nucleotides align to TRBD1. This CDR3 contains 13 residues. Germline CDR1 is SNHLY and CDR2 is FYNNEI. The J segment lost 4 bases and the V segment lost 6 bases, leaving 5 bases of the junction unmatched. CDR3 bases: TGTGCCAGCAGGGGGGACAGTCTCTATGGCTACACCTTC. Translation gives CASRGDSLYGYTF.

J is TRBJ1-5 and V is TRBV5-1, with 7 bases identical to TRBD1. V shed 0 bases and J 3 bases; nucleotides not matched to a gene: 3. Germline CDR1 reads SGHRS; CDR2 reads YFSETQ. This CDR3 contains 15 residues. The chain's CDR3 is CASSLDTGANQPQHF. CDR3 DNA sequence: TGCGCCAGCAGCTTGGATACAGGGGCCAATCAGCCCCAGCATTTT.

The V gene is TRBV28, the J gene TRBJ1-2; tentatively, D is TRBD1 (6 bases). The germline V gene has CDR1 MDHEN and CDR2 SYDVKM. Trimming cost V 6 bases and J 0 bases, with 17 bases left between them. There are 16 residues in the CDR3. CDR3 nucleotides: TGTGCCAGCAGGACTGCGGGGGCCCAAGCTAACTATGGCTACACCTTC. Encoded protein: CASRTAGAQANYGYTF.

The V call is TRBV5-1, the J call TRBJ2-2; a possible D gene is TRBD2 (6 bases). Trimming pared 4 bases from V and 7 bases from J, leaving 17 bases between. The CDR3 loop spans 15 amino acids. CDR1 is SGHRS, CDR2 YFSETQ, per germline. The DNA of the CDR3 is TGCGCCAGCAGCCCAGAGGGACTGCGTCACGGGGAGCTGTTTTTT. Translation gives CASSPEGLRHGELFF.

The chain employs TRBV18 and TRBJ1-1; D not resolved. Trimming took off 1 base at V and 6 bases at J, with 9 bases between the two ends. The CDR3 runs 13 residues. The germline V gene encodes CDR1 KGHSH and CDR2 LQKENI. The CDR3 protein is CASSPQLESEAFF. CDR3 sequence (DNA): TGTGCCAGCTCACCACAGTTAGAGTCTGAAGCTTTCTTT.

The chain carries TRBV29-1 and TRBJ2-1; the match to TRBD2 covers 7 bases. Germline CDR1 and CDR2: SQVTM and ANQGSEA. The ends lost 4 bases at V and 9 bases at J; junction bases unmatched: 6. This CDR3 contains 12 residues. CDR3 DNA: TGCAGCGTTGGGAGCGGGACGCCTGAGCAGTTCTTC. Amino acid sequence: CSVGSGTPEQFF.

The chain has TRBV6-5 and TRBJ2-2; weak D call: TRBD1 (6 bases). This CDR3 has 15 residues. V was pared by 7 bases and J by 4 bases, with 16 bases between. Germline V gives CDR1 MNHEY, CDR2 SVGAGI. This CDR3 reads CASTAQGSGTGELFF. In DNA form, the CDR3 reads TGTGCCAGCACAGCACAGGGAAGCGGCACCGGGGAGCTGTTTTTT.

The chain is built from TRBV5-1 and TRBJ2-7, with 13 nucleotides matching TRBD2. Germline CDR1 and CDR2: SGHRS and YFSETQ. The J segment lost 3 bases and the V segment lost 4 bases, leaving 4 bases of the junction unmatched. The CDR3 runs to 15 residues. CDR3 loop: CASSNGLAGVYEQYF. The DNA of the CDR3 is TGCGCCAGCAGCAACGGACTAGCGGGGGTCTACGAGCAGTACTTC.

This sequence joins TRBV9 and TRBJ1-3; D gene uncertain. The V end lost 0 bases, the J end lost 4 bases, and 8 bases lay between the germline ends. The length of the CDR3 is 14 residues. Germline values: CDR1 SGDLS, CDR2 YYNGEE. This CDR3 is CASSVGGLGNTIYF. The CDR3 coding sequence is TGTGCCAGCAGCGTAGGAGGGTTGGGAAACACCATATATTTT.

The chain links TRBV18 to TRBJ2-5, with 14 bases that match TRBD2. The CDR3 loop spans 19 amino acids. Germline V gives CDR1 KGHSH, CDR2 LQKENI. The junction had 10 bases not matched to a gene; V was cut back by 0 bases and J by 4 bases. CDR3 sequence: CASSPPGTSGSRKGETQYF. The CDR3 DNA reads TGTGCCAGCTCACCACCGGGGACTAGCGGGAGTCGGAAGGGAGAGACCCAGTACTTC.

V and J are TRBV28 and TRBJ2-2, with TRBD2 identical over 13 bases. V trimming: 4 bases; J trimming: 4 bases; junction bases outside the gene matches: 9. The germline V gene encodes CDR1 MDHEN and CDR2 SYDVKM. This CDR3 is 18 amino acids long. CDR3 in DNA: TGTGCCAGCAGTTCGAAACGAGGACTAGCGGGAGCCACCGGGGAGCTGTTTTTT. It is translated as CASSSKRGLAGATGELFF.

The CDR3: CASSQNSGRALDEQYF. The CDR3 coding sequence is TGTGCCAGCTCACAAAATAGCGGGAGGGCCCTGGACGAGCAGTACTTC. The chain links TRBV18 to TRBJ2-7; 11 bases align to TRBD2. The CDR3 is 16 amino acids. J was trimmed by 5 bases and V by 4 bases; bases with no gene match: 10. Germline-derived CDR1 and CDR2 are KGHSH and LQKENI.

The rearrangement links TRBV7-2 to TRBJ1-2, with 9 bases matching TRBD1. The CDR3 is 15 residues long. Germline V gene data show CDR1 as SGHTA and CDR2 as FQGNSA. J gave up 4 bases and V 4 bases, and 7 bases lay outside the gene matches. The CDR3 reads CASSSTGGAGYGYTF. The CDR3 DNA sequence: TGTGCCAGCAGCTCTACAGGGGGCGCGGGCTATGGCTACACCTTC. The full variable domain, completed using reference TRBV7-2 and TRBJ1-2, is GAGVSQSPSNKVTEKGKDVELRCDPISGHTALYWYRQSLGQGLEFLIYFQGNSAPDKSGLPSDRFSAERTGGSVSTLTIQRTQQEDSAVYLCASSSTGGAGYGYTFGSGTRLTVV.

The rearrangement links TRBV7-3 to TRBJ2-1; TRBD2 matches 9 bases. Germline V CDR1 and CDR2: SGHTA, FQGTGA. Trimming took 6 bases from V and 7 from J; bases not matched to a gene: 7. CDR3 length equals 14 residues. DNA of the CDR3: TGTGCCAGCAGGTCTAGCGGGATTGTAAATGAGCAGTTCTTC. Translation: CASRSSGIVNEQFF.

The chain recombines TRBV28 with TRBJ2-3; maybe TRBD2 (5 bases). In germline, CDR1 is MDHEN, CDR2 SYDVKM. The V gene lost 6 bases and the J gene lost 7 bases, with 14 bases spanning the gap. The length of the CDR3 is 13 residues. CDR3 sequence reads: CASRVSRGNTQYF. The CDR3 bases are TGTGCCAGCAGAGTCAGTCGGGGAAATACGCAGTATTTT.

This chain's CDR3 is CASSAPSYEQYF. CDR3 DNA sequence: TGTGCCAGCAGCGCACCCTCCTACGAGCAGTACTTC. The V and J genes are TRBV21-1 and TRBJ2-5; the D segment call TRBD2 is taken from the table without a DNA check. The closer fit of TRBJ2-7 to the DNA end suggests the J call may be wrong. TRBV21-1 is marked as a pseudogene. The CDR3 extends over 12 amino acids.

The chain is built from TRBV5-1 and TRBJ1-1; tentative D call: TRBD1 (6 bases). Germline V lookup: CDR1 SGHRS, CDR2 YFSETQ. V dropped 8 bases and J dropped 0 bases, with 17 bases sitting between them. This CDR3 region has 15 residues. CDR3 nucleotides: TGCGCCAGTCACCCACAGGGCGTCGTGAACACTGAAGCTTTCTTT. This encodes CASHPQGVVNTEAFF.

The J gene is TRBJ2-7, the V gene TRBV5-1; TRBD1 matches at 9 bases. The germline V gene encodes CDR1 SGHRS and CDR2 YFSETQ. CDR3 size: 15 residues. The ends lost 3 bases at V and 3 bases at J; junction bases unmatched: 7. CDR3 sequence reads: CASSSGQGKNYEQYF. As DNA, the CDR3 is TGCGCCAGCAGCTCCGGACAGGGGAAAAACTACGAGCAGTACTTC.

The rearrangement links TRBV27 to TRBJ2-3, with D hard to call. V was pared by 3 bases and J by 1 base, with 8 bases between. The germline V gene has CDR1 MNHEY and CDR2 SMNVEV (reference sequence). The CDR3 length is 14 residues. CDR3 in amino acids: CASSFRWGTDTQYF. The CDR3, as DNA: TGTGCCAGCAGTTTCAGGTGGGGCACAGATACGCAGTATTTT.

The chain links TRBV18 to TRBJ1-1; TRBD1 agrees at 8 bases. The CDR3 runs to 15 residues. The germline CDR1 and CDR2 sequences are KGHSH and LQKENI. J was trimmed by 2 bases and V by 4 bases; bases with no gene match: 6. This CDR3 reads CASSLGQGGNTEAFF. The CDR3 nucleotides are TGTGCCAGCTCACTAGGACAGGGAGGTAACACTGAAGCTTTCTTT.